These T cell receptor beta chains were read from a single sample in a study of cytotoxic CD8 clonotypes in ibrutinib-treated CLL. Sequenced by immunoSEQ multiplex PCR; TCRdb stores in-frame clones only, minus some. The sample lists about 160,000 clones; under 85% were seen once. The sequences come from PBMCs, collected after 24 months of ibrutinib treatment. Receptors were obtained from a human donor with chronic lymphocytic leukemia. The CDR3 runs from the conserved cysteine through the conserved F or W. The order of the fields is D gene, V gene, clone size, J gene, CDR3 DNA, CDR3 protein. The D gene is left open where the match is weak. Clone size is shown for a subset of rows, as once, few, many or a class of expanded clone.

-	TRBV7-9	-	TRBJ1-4	TGTGCCAGCAGCTTAAAAGAAAAACTGTTTTTT	CASSLKEKLFF
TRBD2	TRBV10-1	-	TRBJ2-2	TGCGCCGGAGCGGGAGGGTCGTCCGGGGAGCTGTTTTTT	CAGAGGSSGELFF
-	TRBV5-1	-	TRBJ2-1	TGCGCCAGCAGCTTATTGGGCGGTAACAATGAGCAGTTCTTC	CASSLLGGNNEQFF
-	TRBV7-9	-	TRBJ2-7	TGTGCCAGCAGCTTCCAGGGCCCCTACGAGCAGTACTTC	CASSFQGPYEQYF
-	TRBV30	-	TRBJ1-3	TGTGCCTGGACCCTGAGCTGGGGAGGAAACACCATATATTTT	CAWTLSWGGNTIYF
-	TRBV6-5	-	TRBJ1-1	TGTGCCAGCAGGGAATTCGGACATCAAAATGGTGCTTTCTTT	CASREFGHQNGAFF
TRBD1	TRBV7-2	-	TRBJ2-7	TGTGCCAGCAGCTTCGCCCCCCAGGGGGCCTTTGCCTACGAGCAGTACTTC	CASSFAPQGAFAYEQYF
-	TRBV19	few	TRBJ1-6	TGTGCCAGTAGCCCTGGGGGTAATTCACCCCTCCACTTT	CASSPGGNSPLHF
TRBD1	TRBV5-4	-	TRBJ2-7	TGTGCCAGCAGCCTGCTGACAGGGGTTGCCTCCTACGAGCAGTACTTC	CASSLLTGVASYEQYF
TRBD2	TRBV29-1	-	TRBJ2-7	TGCAGCGTTGAAATTTTGACTAGCGGGCGCAACGAGCAGTACTTC	CSVEILTSGRNEQYF
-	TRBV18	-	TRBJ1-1	TGTGCCAGCTCACCAGACAGAGGCGGAACTGAAGCTTTCTTT	CASSPDRGGTEAFF
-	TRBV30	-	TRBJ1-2	TGTGCCTGGATGCGTAGCCCCCAGAGGGGCTATGGCTACACCTTC	CAWMRSPQRGYGYTF
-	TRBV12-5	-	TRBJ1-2	TGTGCTAGTGGTTTGGTAAATTGGGGGTTGGATGGCTACACCTTC	CASGLVNWGLDGYTF
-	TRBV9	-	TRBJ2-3	TGTGCCAGCAGCGACAGGGCTTACACAGATACGCAGTATTTT	CASSDRAYTDTQYF
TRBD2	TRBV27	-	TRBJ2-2	TGTGCCAGCAGTACCCTGAGGTATAGCGGGAGTTTTGCCGGGGAGCTGTTTTTT	CASSTLRYSGSFAGELFF
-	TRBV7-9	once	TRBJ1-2	TGTGCCAGCAGCTTAGGAGGGGCAGGGGTGTACTACACCTTC	CASSLGGAGVYYTF
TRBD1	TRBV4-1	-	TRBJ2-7	TGCGCCAGCAGCAAAGGACAGGGGGCTGTATACGAGCAGTACTTC	CASSKGQGAVYEQYF
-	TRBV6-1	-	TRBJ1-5	TGTGCCAGCGGGGCCGGGACCCAAAGGAGGCAGCCCCAGCATTTT	CASGAGTQRRQPQHF
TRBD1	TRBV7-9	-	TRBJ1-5	TGTGCCAGCAGCTCCGGGACAGGGGGCAATCAGCCCCAGCATTTT	CASSSGTGGNQPQHF
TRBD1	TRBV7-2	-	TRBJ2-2	TGTGCCAGCAGCTTAACAGGGGGCAACACCGGGGAGCTGTTTTTT	CASSLTGGNTGELFF
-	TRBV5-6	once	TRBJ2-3	TGTGCCAGCAGCCCCACTGGGGGCACAGATACGCAGTATTTT	CASSPTGGTDTQYF
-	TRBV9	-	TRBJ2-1	TGTGCCAGCAGCGTTTCGGGGGTTGACTACAATGAGCAGTTCTTC	CASSVSGVDYNEQFF
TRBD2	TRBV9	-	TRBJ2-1	TGTGCCAGCAGCGCGAGCGGGGGGTTCTCCTACAATGAGCAGTTCTTC	CASSASGGFSYNEQFF
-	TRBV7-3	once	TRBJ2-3	TGTGCCAGCAGCCCCCCCCATGGGGATACGCAGTATTTT	CASSPPHGDTQYF
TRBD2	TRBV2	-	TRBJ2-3	TGTGCCAGCAGTGGACTAGCGGGGGGGCCGGGCCCCACAGATACGCAGTATTTT	CASSGLAGGPGPTDTQYF
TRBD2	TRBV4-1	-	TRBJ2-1	TGCGCCAGCAGCCAGGCAACTAGCGGGAGAAGGGATGAGCAGTTCTTC	CASSQATSGRRDEQFF
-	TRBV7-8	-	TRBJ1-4	TGTGCCAGCAGCTTAAGGGACTTAGGGGTAACTAATGAAAAACTGTTTTTT	CASSLRDLGVTNEKLFF
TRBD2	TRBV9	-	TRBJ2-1	TGTGCCAGCAGCTCGATAATACTAGCGGAGAACTCCTACAATGAGCAGTTCTTC	CASSSIILAENSYNEQFF
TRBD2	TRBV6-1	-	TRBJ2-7	TGTGCCAGCAGTGAAGGGGGGACTAGCGGGAGAACCTACGAGCAGTACTTC	CASSEGGTSGRTYEQYF
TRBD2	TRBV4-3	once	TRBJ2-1	TGCGCCAGCAGCCAAGAGGGACTAGCGGGAGAGCAGTTCTTC	CASSQEGLAGEQFF
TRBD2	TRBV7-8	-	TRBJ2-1	TGTGCCAGCAGCTCAGGACTAGCGGGCGGCTACAATGAGCAGTTCTTC	CASSSGLAGGYNEQFF
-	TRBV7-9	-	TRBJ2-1	TGTGCCAGCAGCCGTTACAGGGTACGCACCTACAATGAGCAGTTCTTC	CASSRYRVRTYNEQFF
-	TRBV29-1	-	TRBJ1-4	TGCAGCGCCGTGGGTGGCAGGGGAAGGGAAAAACTGTTTTTT	CSAVGGRGREKLFF